These 22 T cell receptor beta chains were sequenced from one sample in a study of neurological immune-mediated disorders. Using its own MiXCR run on the 5' RACE reads, TCRdb lists one record per CDR3 protein. The sample shows approximately 59,000 distinct CDR3 sequences, approximately 5.3% of them seen only once. Sequences were obtained from PBMCs. The receptors come from a human donor with multiple sclerosis. The donor label of this sample is uncertain.

This clonotype has at least ten counts. J is TRBJ1-1 and V is TRBV2, with D unresolved. V lost 5 bases and J 1 base, leaving 11 bases between the germline ends. CDR3 size: 14 residues. Germline CDR1 and CDR2: SNHLY and FYNNEI. The CDR3 loop reads CASSYRSGNTEAFF. In DNA, the CDR3 is TGTGCCAGCAGTTACCGGTCGGGGAACACTGAAGCTTTCTTT.

This clonotype occurred many times. V gene TRBV5-1 combines with J gene TRBJ2-2; the D gene is possibly TRBD1 (5 bases). This CDR3 has 14 amino acids. The germline V gene has CDR1 SGHRS and CDR2 YFSETQ. V lost 5 bases to trimming and J lost 0 bases, with 8 bases between them. The CDR3 DNA is TGCGCCAGCAGAGACAGTACGAACACCGGGGAGCTGTTTTTT. This sequence encodes CASRDSTNTGELFF.

V and J are TRBV5-1 and TRBJ1-1; D is possibly TRBD1 (6 bases). The germline gives CDR1 SGHRS, CDR2 YFSETQ. V dropped 3 bases and J dropped 1 base, with 13 bases sitting between them. The CDR3 runs to 15 residues. DNA for the CDR3: TGCGCCAGCAGCTACCGGGGGCAGGAGAACACTGAAGCTTTCTTT. Residues: CASSYRGQENTEAFF.

This clonotype has a count of ten or more. The chain recombines TRBV5-6 with TRBJ2-7; TRBD2 is a possible D gene (6 bases). Germline CDR1 SGHDT, CDR2 YYEEEE. The germline V and J ends were trimmed by 0 bases and 11 bases, with 12 bases remaining between them. This CDR3 has 12 amino acids. The CDR3 reads CASSLDGRKEYF. CDR3 nucleotides: TGTGCCAGCAGCTTGGACGGGAGAAAGGAGTACTTC.

This clonotype has only a few counts. The chain employs TRBV28 and TRBJ2-6; D call uncertain. The CDR3 has 17 residues. V dropped 1 base and J dropped 1 base, with 11 bases sitting between them. Germline values: CDR1 MDHEN, CDR2 SYDVKM. In nucleotides, the CDR3 is TGTGCCAGCAGTTTATCCAAGGCCCGGTCTGGGGCCAACGTCCTGACTTTC. Its protein is CASSLSKARSGANVLTF.

This clonotype was counted many times. The V and J genes are TRBV28 and TRBJ2-3, with D possibly TRBD1 on 6 matching bases. The CDR3 is made up of 14 amino acids. Trimming took off 2 bases at V and 4 bases at J, with 10 bases between the two ends. Germline assignment: CDR1 MDHEN and CDR2 SYDVKM. CDR3 region: CASSLPRGADTQYF. The CDR3 DNA sequence: TGTGCCAGCAGTTTACCCAGGGGCGCAGATACGCAGTATTTT.

This clonotype was seen ten or more times. V gene TRBV10-3 combines with J gene TRBJ2-2; the D is unclear. The CDR3 length is 14 residues. The V and J ends lost 6 bases and 0 bases respectively, with 8 bases between them. Germline-derived CDR1 and CDR2 are ENHRY and SYGVKD. The CDR3 spells CAIRSAPNTGELFF. The CDR3 nucleotides are TGTGCCATCAGGTCGGCCCCGAACACCGGGGAGCTGTTTTTT.

This clonotype was recorded at least ten times. CDR3 amino acids: CSGPRQGAFPEAFF. In nucleotides, the CDR3 is TGCAGTGGGCCCCGACAGGGGGCTTTTCCAGAAGCTTTCTTT. The chain combines TRBV20-1 with TRBJ1-1, with TRBD1 matching 10 bases. The germline CDR1 and CDR2 sequences are DFQATT and SNEGSKA (reference sequence). V dropped 7 bases and J dropped 8; count of bases not matched to a gene: 13. This CDR3 spans 14 amino acids.

This clonotype has ten or more counts. The chain recombines TRBV5-1 with TRBJ2-4; 8 nucleotides match TRBD1. Germline CDR1 reads SGHRS; CDR2 reads YFSETQ. The CDR3 has 16 residues. Losses at the gene ends were 4 bases for V and 6 bases for J; bases not matched to a gene: 12. For the CDR3, the DNA is TGCGCCAGCAGCCCCCAGACAGGGGTTGAGGGAAACATTCAGTACTTC. It codes for CASSPQTGVEGNIQYF.

This clonotype has ten or more counts. V gene TRBV5-1 combines with J gene TRBJ1-5; D is perhaps TRBD1 (5 bases). Germline CDR1 is SGHRS and CDR2 is YFSETQ. The CDR3 totals 14 residues. V was trimmed by 0 bases and J by 3 bases, leaving 7 bases between them. The CDR3 loop is CASSLGQLNQPQHF. As DNA, the CDR3 is TGCGCCAGCAGCTTGGGACAGCTCAATCAGCCCCAGCATTTT. Full variable domain (outside the CDR3, taken from reference TRBV5-1 and TRBJ1-5): KAGVTQTPRYLIKTRGQQVTLSCSPISGHRSVSWYQQTPGQGLQFLFEYFSETQRNKGNFPGRFSGRQFSNSRSEMNVSTLELGDSALYLCASSLGQLNQPQHFGDGTRLSIL.

This clonotype was seen repeatedly, ten times or more. The V and J genes are TRBV5-6 and TRBJ2-7, with 14 nucleotides matching TRBD2. With V trimmed by 4 bases and J by 5 bases, 5 bases remained unmatched. Germline CDR1 SGHDT, CDR2 YYEEEE. The CDR3 covers 15 residues. CDR3 sequence (DNA): TGTGCCAGCAGCCGCCGGACTAGCGGGGGGCACGAGCAGTACTTC. Translation gives CASSRRTSGGHEQYF. Full variable domain (remainder filled in from reference TRBV5-6 and TRBJ2-7): DAGVTQSPTHLIKTRGQQVTLRCSPKSGHDTVSWYQQALGQGPQFIFQYYEEEERQRGNFPDRFSGHQFPNYSSELNVNALLLGDSALYLCASSRRTSGGHEQYFGPGTRLTVT.

This clonotype was seen repeatedly, ten times or more. This chain joins TRBV7-9 and TRBJ2-2; D may match TRBD1 or TRBD2 (5 bases each). Germline CDR1 and CDR2: SEHNR and FQNEAQ (reference sequence). V was clipped by 2 bases and J by 6 bases, with 13 bases between them. The CDR3 consists of 15 residues. CDR3 nucleotides: TGTGCCAGCAGCTTATCTATCTCGGGGCCCGGGGAGCTGTTTTTT. It codes for CASSLSISGPGELFF.

This clonotype was seen at least ten times. The V and J genes are TRBV14 and TRBJ1-4, with D possibly matching TRBD1 (6 bases). The V gene's germline CDR1 is SGHDN and CDR2 FVKESK. The CDR3 has 14 residues. The V end lost 1 base, the J end lost 8 bases, and 11 bases lay between the germline ends. The CDR3 DNA follows: TGTGCCAGCAGCCAAGCGGGGGGCGAGGAAAAACTGTTTTTT. It yields the protein CASSQAGGEEKLFF.

Ten or more counts support this clonotype. V is TRBV10-2 and J is TRBJ2-3, with TRBD2 matching over 8 bases. Germline V lookup: CDR1 WSHSY, CDR2 SAAADI. The V segment lost 5 bases and the J segment 5 bases; nucleotides outside the gene matches: 9. CDR3 length equals 15 residues. This CDR3 reads CASSSPFAGGDTQYF. The CDR3 region has the DNA TGCGCCAGCAGTTCCCCTTTTGCGGGGGGAGATACGCAGTATTTT.

In nucleotides, the CDR3 is TGCGCCAGCAGCTTGGGAGGGGAGAGCTCCTACGAGCAGTACTTC. It is translated as CASSLGGESSYEQYF. The chain uses TRBV5-1 and TRBJ2-7, with D tentatively TRBD1 or TRBD2 (5 bases each). The CDR3 has 15 residues. The germline gives CDR1 SGHRS, CDR2 YFSETQ. The V gene lost 0 bases and the J gene lost 0 bases, with 10 bases spanning the gap.

This clonotype was seen at least ten times. J is TRBJ1-2 and V is TRBV5-6; D is uncertain. CDR1 and CDR2 (germline): SGHDT, YYEEEE. V lost 5 bases and J lost 6, with 14 bases in between. CDR3 length: 13 amino acids. The CDR3 nucleotides are TGTGCCAGCAGTTTCACTCCGCCCGATGGCTACACCTTC. Amino acids: CASSFTPPDGYTF.

This clonotype has at least ten counts. The V call is TRBV7-6, the J call TRBJ2-1; D call uncertain. Germline values: CDR1 SGHVS, CDR2 FNYEAQ. CDR3 length: 13 residues. The V gene lost 1 base and the J gene lost 6 bases, with 7 bases spanning the gap. The CDR3 bases are TGTGCCAGCAGCTTAGAATGGGGCAATGAGCAGTTCTTC. Translation gives CASSLEWGNEQFF.

This clonotype appeared many times. The chain carries TRBV6-6 and TRBJ2-7; weak D call: TRBD2 (6 bases). CDR3 length: 12 amino acids. Germline CDR1 and CDR2: MNHNY and SVGAGI (reference sequence). The V and J ends lost 5 bases and 5 bases respectively, with 10 bases between them. Here the CDR3 reads CASSPRRDEQYF. The CDR3 DNA sequence: TGTGCCAGCAGTCCTCGGAGGGACGAGCAGTACTTC.

The sample holds many counts of this clonotype. The chain joins TRBV20-1 to TRBJ2-7, with a possible D match to TRBD1 (5 bases). CDR3 length: 16 amino acids. Germline V gives CDR1 DFQATT, CDR2 SNEGSKA (reference sequence). V gave up 3 bases and J gave up 0 bases, with 18 bases separating them. The CDR3 DNA reads TGCAGTGCTAGCCAAGGGGCCGAACTCCTCTCCTACGAGCAGTACTTC. Its translation: CSASQGAELLSYEQYF.

This clonotype was counted many times. The genes are TRBV5-1 and TRBJ2-5, with 9 bases that match TRBD1. CDR1 SGHRS and CDR2 YFSETQ come from the germline V gene. Unmatched junction bases numbered 8, after V lost 3 bases and J lost 5 bases. The CDR3 spans 15 residues. This chain's CDR3 is CASSYSTGGAETQYF. CDR3 nucleotides: TGCGCCAGCAGCTATTCAACAGGGGGCGCGGAGACCCAGTACTTC.

This clonotype was counted at least ten times. The V call is TRBV7-8, the J call TRBJ2-5; 8 bases map to TRBD2. This CDR3 is 14 amino acids long. With 4 bases clipped from V and 5 bases from J, the junction kept 6 bases outside the gene matches. Germline CDR1 and CDR2: SGHVS and FQNEAQ. The CDR3 bases are TGTGCCAGCAGCTCGGGGGGGGGCTGGGAGACCCAGTACTTC. Translation gives CASSSGGGWETQYF.

This clonotype showed up just a few times. This chain links TRBV15 with TRBJ2-1; maybe TRBD2 (5 bases). Germline-derived CDR1 and CDR2 are LNHNV and YYDKDF (reference sequence). CDR3 size: 15 residues. Trimming stripped 6 bases from V and 3 bases from J, with 15 bases between. CDR3 amino acids: CATRRALGSYNEQFF. CDR3 in DNA: TGTGCCACCAGGAGGGCCTTAGGGAGCTACAATGAGCAGTTCTTC.